This TCR beta chain was profiled in a study of T cells in Graves' hyperthyroidism and ophthalmopathy. Study observations and caveats: Most thyroid clonotypes that were expanded above 0.001 also turned up in blood.

The study enrolled patients aged 18 to 65 with newly diagnosed hyperthyroidism of under 2 months' duration. PBMCs came from 9 to 10 ml fresh peripheral blood. In germline, CDR1 is MNHEY, CDR2 SVGEGT. There are 17 residues in the CDR3. V trimming: 0 bases; J trimming: 5 bases; junction bases outside the gene matches: 5. This clonotype was counted between two and nine times. Its antigen is unidentified. RNA transcripts gave rise to amplified TCR beta CDR3 regions. In the first-round RT-PCR of the TCR CDR3, the HTBI primer set was used. TCRdb reprocessed the multiplex PCR reads with MiXCR, giving one entry per CDR3 protein. The sample shows approximately 610,000 distinct CDR3 sequences, approximately 15% of them seen only once.

This sequence originates from a woman younger than 35 with Graves' hyperthyroidism. Sequencing was performed on blood. The V call is TRBV6-2 or TRBV6-3, the J call TRBJ2-1; the match to TRBD2 covers 12 bases. CDR3 in DNA: TGTGCCAGCAGTTACTCTCTAGCGGGGGGGACCGACAATGAGCAGTTCTTC. It specifies CASSYSLAGGTDNEQFF.